This T cell receptor (beta chain) originates from a study of T-cell memory formation after mild COVID-19. The study, taken as a whole, reports: Several responding clones turned up in pre-infection memory, indicating that cross-reactive memory may have taken part.

This clonotype appeared a few times. Its antigen is undetermined. The CDR3 is made up of 15 amino acids. Germline V CDR1 and CDR2: MNHNS, SASEGT. V shed 4 bases and J 3 bases; nucleotides not matched to a gene: 5. TCRdb reprocessed the 5' RACE reads via MiXCR and lists one record per CDR3 protein. The table records nearly 200,000 distinct CDR3 sequences, about 18% of them present only once. The source material was PBMCs or a T cell subset sorted from them (not recorded which). The chain has TRBV6-1 and TRBJ2-3, with TRBD1 matching 9 bases. This receptor was identified in an adult woman who had mild COVID-19 (a few samples of this study predate the infection). Cell type and time point are not known. CDR3 sequence reads: CASSGGQGTTDTQYF. The CDR3 DNA follows: TGTGCCAGCAGTGGGGGACAGGGTACGACAGATACGCAGTATTTT.